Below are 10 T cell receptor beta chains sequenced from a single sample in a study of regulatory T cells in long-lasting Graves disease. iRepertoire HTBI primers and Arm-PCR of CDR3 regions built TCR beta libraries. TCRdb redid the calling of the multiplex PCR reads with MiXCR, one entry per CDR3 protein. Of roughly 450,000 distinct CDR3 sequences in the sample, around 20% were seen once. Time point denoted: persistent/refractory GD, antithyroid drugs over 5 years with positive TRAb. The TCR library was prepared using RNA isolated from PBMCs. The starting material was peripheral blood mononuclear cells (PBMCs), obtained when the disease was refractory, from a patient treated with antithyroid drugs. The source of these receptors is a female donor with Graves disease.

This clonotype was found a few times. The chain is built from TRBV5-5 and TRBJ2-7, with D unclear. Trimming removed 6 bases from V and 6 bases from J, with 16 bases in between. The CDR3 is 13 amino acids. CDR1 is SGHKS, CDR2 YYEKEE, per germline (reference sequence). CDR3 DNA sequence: TGTGCCAGCACCTTTGTCCCCAGTAGCGAGCAGTACTTC. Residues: CASTFVPSSEQYF.

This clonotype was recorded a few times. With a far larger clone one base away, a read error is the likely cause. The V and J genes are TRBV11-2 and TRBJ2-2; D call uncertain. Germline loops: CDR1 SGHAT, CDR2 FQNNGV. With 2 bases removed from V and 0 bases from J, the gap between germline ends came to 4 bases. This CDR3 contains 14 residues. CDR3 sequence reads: CASSLPANTGELFF. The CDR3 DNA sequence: TGTGCCAGCAGCTTACCAGCGAACACCGGGGAGCTGTTTTTT.

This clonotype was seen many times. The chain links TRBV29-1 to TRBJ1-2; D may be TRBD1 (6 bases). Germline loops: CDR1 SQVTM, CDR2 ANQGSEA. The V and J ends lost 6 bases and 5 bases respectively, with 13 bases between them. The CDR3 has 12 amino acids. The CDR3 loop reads CSVNVGAYGYTF. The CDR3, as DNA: TGCAGCGTCAACGTGGGGGCATATGGCTACACCTTC.

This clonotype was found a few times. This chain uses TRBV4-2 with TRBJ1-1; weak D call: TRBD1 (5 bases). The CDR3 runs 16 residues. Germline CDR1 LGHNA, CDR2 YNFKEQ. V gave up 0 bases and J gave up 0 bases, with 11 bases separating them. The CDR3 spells CASSQEGRLMNTEAFF. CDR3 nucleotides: TGTGCCAGCAGCCAAGAGGGACGGCTCATGAACACTGAAGCTTTCTTT.

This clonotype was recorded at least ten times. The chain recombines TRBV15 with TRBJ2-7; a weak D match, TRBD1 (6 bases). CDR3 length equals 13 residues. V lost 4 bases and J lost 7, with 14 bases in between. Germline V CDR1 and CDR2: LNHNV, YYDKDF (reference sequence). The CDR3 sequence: CATSTDSMGEQYF. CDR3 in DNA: TGTGCCACCAGCACGGACAGCATGGGAGAGCAGTACTTC. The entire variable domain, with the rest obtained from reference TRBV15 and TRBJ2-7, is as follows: DAMVIQNPRYQVTQFGKPVTLSCSQTLNHNVMYWYQQKSSQAPKLLFHYYDKDFNNEADTPDNFQSRRPNTSFCFLDIRSPGLGDTAMYLCATSTDSMGEQYFGPGTRLTVT.

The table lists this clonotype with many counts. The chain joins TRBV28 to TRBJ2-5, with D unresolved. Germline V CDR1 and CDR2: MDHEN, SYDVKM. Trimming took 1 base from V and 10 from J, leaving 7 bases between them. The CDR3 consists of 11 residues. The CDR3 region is CASSLSQDQYF. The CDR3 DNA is TGTGCCAGCAGTTTATCTCAAGACCAGTACTTC. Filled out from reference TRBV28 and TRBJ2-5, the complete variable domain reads DVKVTQSSRYLVKRTGEKVFLECVQDMDHENMFWYRQDPGLGLRLIYFSYDVKMKEKGDIPEGYSVSREKKERFSLILESASTNQTSMYLCASSLSQDQYFGPGTRLLVL.

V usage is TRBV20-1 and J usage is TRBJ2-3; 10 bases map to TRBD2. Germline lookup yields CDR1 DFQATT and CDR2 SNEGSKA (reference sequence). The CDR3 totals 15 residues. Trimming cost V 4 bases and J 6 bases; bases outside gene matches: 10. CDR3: CSAIRSSGRSDTQYF. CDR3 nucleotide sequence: TGCAGTGCTATTCGCTCTAGCGGGAGATCTGATACGCAGTATTTT.

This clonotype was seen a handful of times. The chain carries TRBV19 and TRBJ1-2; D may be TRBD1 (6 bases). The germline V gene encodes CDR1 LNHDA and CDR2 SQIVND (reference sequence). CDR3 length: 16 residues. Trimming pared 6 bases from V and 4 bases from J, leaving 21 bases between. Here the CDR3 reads CASSTARVGGAYGYTF. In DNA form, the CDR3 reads TGTGCCAGTAGCACGGCCAGGGTCGGGGGCGCCTATGGCTACACCTTC.

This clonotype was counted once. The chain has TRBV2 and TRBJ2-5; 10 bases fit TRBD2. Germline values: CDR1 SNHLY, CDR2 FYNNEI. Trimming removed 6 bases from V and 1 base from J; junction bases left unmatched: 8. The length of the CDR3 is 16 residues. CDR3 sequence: CASRHPGLASQETQYF. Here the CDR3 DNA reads TGTGCCAGCAGACACCCGGGACTAGCGAGCCAAGAGACCCAGTACTTC.

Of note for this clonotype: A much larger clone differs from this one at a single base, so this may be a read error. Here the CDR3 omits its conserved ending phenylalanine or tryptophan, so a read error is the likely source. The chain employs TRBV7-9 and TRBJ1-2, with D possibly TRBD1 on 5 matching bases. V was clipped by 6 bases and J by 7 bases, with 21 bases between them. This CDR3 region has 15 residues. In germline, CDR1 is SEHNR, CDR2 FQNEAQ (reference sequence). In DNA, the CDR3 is TGTGCCAGCAGGCGGGACGCCGGGACGGTAGCTGGCTACACCCTC. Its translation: CASRRDAGTVAGYTL.